The next 8 T cell receptor beta chains were all read from a single sample in a study of cytomegalovirus exposure and HLA in healthy donors. Sequencing was performed with immunoSEQ multiplex PCR; in TCRdb, only in-frame clones are kept and a portion is missing. This table has 150,000 or so clones, roughly 93% appearing once. Sequenced sample: PBMCs. These receptors came from a man between 18 and 35 years old in good health and CMV-seropositive.

V usage is TRBV4-1 and J usage is TRBJ1-4; possible D gene TRBD1, 5 bases. The V end lost 1 base, the J end lost 4 bases, and 10 bases lay between the germline ends. Germline lookup yields CDR1 MGHRA and CDR2 YSYEKL. The CDR3 runs 15 residues. For the CDR3, the DNA is TGCGCCAGCAGCCAAGCACAGGCAGTTAATGAAAAACTGTTTTTT. The encoded protein is CASSQAQAVNEKLFF.

This clone was recorded once. This rearrangement joins TRBV5-1 to TRBJ2-1; 7 bases align to TRBD2. V gave up 0 bases and J gave up 6 bases; unmatched junction bases: 12. This CDR3 spans 17 amino acids. Germline lookup yields CDR1 SGHRS and CDR2 YFSETQ. CDR3 sequence (DNA): TGCGCCAGCAGCTTGGGGATACTAGCGTCTCGCTCCAATGAGCAGTTCTTC. It codes for CASSLGILASRSNEQFF.

The rearrangement links TRBV28 to TRBJ2-1; D perhaps matches TRBD1 (7 bases). Germline CDR1 and CDR2: MDHEN and SYDVKM. CDR3 length: 14 amino acids. V lost 6 bases to trimming and J lost 7 bases, with 16 bases between them. DNA of the CDR3: TGTGCCAGCAGGAAAGGGGGCGCGGGGAATGAGCAGTTCTTC. Translating it yields CASRKGGAGNEQFF.

J is TRBJ2-3 and V is TRBV2; 8 bases are shared with TRBD1. The J segment lost 3 bases and the V segment lost 1 base, leaving 3 bases of the junction unmatched. Per germline, CDR1 SNHLY and CDR2 FYNNEI. This CDR3 is built from 15 residues. This chain's CDR3 is CASSEDRGITDTQYF. CDR3 nucleotide sequence: TGTGCCAGCAGTGAAGACAGGGGGATAACAGATACGCAGTATTTT.

The V and J genes are TRBV5-4 and TRBJ2-1, with a weak D call TRBD2 (6 bases). The V end lost 4 bases, the J end lost 0 bases, and 14 bases lay between the germline ends. The CDR3 loop spans 16 amino acids. From germline, CDR1 is SGHNT and CDR2 YYREEE (reference sequence). This chain's CDR3 is CASSPNSGSSYNEQFF. The DNA of the CDR3 is TGTGCCAGCAGCCCAAATAGCGGAAGCTCCTACAATGAGCAGTTCTTC.

V gene TRBV20-1 combines with J gene TRBJ1-4; D gene ambiguous. CDR1 DFQATT and CDR2 SNEGSKA come from the germline V gene (reference sequence). The CDR3 extends over 11 amino acids. The V end was cut by 3 bases, the J end by 8 bases, with 7 bases between. The chain's CDR3 is CSASDGEKLFF. CDR3 in DNA: TGCAGTGCTAGTGATGGCGAAAAACTGTTTTTT.

The chain couples TRBV2 to TRBJ2-3, with D maybe TRBD2 (5 bases). The CDR3 loop spans 14 amino acids. Germline CDR1 reads SNHLY; CDR2 reads FYNNEI. V lost 1 base to trimming and J lost 8 bases, with 13 bases between them. DNA for the CDR3: TGTGCCAGCAGTGAAGTTGTCCTCGGAGGTACGCAGTATTTT. It is translated as CASSEVVLGGTQYF. Supplemented by reference TRBV2 and TRBJ2-3, the full variable domain reads EPEVTQTPSHQVTQMGQEVILRCVPISNHLYFYWYRQILGQKVEFLVSFYNNEISEKSEIFDDQFSVERPDGSNFTLKIRSTKLEDSAMYFCASSEVVLGGTQYFGPGTRLTVL.

The rearrangement uses TRBV2 and TRBJ2-7; TRBD1 might be the D (6 bases). The CDR3 extends over 12 amino acids. Per germline, CDR1 SNHLY and CDR2 FYNNEI. The V gene lost 5 bases and the J gene lost 4 bases, with 9 bases spanning the gap. The CDR3 sequence is CASSNQGYEQYF. CDR3 coding DNA: TGTGCCAGCAGTAATCAGGGGTACGAGCAGTACTTC.